The sequence of this T cell receptor beta chain was determined in a study of blood T cell repertoires in COVID-19. Data came from immunoSEQ multiplex PCR; TCRdb stores just in-frame clones and leaves some out. Here the sample spans some 45,000 clones, 87% being singletons. Germline CDR1 is LNHDA and CDR2 is SQIVND (reference sequence). V dropped 6 bases and J dropped 7; count of bases not matched to a gene: 8. The CDR3 length is 15 residues. The sample was peripheral blood. This receptor was identified in a man between 60 and 70 years old with active COVID-19. The chain joins TRBV19 to TRBJ2-2; TRBD2 agrees at 10 bases. The CDR3 nucleotides read TGTGCCAGTAGGGCCGGGACTAGCGTTGACGGGGAGCTGTTTTTT. Its protein product is CASRAGTSVDGELFF.